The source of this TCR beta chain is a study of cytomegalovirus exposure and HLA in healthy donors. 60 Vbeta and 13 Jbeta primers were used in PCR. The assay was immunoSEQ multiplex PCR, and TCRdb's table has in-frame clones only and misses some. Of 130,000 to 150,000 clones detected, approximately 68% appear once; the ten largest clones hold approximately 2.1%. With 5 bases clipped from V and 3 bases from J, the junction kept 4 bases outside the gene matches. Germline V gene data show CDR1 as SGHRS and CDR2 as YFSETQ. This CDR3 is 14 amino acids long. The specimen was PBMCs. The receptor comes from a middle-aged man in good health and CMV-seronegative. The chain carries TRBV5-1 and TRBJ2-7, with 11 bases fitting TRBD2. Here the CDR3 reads CASRTSGANYEQYF. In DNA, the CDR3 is TGCGCCAGCAGGACTAGCGGGGCCAACTACGAGCAGTACTTC.